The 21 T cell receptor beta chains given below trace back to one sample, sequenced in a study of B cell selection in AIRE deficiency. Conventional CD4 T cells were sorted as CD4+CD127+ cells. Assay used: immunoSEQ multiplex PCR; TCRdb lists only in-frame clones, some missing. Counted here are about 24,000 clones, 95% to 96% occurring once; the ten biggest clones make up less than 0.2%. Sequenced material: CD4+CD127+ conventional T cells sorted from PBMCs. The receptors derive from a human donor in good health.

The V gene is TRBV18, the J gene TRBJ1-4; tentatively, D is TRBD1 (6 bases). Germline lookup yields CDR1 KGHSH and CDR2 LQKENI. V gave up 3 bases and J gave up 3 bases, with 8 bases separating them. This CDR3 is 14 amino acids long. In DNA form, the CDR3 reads TGTGCCAGCTCACCCACAGGGTCTAATGAAAAACTGTTTTTT. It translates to CASSPTGSNEKLFF.

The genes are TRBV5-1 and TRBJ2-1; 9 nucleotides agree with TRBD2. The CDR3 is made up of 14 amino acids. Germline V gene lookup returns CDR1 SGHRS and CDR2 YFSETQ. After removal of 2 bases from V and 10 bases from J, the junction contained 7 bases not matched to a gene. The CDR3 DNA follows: TGCGCCAGCAGCTTAGGCGGGGGGGCCTGGGAGCAGTTCTTC. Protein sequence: CASSLGGGAWEQFF.

The CDR3 region has the DNA TGTGCCAGCAGCTTAGGTGGCGGGAATTCACCCCTCCACTTT. It codes for CASSLGGGNSPLHF. V and J are TRBV11-2 and TRBJ1-6, with no clear D. Trimming left V 1 base short and J 7 bases short, with 8 bases between. This CDR3 has 14 residues. The germline gives CDR1 SGHAT, CDR2 FQNNGV.

The CDR3 sequence: CASSLEWQGYEQYF. CDR3 DNA sequence: TGTGCCAGCAGCTTGGAATGGCAGGGGTACGAGCAGTACTTC. The rearrangement links TRBV5-5 to TRBJ2-7; a weak D match, TRBD1 (6 bases). CDR3 length: 14 residues. V dropped 0 bases and J dropped 4 bases, with 11 bases sitting between them. CDR1 and CDR2 (germline): SGHKS, YYEKEE (reference sequence).

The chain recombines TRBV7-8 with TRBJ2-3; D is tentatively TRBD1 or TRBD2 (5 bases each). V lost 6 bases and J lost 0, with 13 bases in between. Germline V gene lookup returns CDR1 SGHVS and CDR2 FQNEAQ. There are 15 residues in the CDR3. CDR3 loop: CASRGDRDSTDTQYF. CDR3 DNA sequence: TGTGCCAGCAGGGGAGACCGGGACAGCACAGATACGCAGTATTTT.

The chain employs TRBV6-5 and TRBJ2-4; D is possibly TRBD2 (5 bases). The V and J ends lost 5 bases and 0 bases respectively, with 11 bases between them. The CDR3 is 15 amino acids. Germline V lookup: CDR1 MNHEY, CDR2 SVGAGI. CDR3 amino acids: CASSPVRGAKNIQYF. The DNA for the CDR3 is TGTGCCAGCAGTCCAGTCCGGGGAGCCAAAAACATTCAGTACTTC.

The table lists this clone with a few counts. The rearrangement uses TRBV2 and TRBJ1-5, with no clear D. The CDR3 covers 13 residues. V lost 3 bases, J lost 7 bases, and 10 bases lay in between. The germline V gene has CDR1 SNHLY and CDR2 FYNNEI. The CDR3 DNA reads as TGTGCCAGCAGTGAGCTACCGGGACAGCCCCAGCATTTT. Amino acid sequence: CASSELPGQPQHF.

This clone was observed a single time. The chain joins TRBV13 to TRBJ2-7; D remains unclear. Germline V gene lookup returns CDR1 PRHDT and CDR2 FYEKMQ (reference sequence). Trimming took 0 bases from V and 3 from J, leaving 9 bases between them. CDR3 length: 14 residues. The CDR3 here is CASSLGAAFYEQYF. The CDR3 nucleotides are TGTGCCAGCAGCTTAGGGGCAGCCTTCTACGAGCAGTACTTC.

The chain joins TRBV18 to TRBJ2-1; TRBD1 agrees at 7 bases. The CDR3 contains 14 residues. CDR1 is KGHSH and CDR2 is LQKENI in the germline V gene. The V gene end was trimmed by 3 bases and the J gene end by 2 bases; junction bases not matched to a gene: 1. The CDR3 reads CASSPGTAYNEQFF. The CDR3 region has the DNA TGTGCCAGCTCACCCGGGACAGCCTACAATGAGCAGTTCTTC.

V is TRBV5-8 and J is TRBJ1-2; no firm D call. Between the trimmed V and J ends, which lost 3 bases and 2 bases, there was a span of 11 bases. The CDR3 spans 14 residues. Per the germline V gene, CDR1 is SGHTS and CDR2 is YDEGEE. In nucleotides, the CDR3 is TGTGCCAGCAGCTCCTCAGGAGGGAACTATGGCTACACCTTC. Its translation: CASSSSGGNYGYTF.

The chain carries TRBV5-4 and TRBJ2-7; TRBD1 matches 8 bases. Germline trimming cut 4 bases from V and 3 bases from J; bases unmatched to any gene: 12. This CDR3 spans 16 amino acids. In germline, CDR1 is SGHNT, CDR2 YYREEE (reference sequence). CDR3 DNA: TGTGCCAGCAGCACTCTACCGACAGGGGCCTACTACGAGCAGTACTTC. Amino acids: CASSTLPTGAYYEQYF.

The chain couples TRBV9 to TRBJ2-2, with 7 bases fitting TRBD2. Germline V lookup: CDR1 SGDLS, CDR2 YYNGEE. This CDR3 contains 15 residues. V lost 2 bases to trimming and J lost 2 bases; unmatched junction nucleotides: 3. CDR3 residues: CASSVASGNTGELFF. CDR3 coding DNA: TGTGCCAGCAGCGTCGCTAGCGGAAACACCGGGGAGCTGTTTTTT.

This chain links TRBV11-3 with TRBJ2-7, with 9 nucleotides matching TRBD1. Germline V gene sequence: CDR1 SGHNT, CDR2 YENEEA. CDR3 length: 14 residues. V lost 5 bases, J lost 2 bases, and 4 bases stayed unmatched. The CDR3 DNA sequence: TGTGCCAGCAGCCCGGGACAGGGTACCTACGAGCAGTACTTC. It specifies CASSPGQGTYEQYF.

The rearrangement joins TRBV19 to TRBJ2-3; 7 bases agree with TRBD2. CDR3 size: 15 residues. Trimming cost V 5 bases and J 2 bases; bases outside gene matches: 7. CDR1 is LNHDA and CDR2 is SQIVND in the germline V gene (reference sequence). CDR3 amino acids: CASSATGGPTDTQYF. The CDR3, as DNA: TGTGCCAGTAGTGCGACGGGGGGACCCACAGATACGCAGTATTTT.

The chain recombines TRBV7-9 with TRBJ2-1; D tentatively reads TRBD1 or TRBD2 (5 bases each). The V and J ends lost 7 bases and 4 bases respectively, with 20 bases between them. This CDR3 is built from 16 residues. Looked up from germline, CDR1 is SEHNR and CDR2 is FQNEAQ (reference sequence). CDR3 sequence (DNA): TGTGCCAGCACCCCGGAGCCAGGATGGGGGTACAATGAGCAGTTCTTC. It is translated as CASTPEPGWGYNEQFF. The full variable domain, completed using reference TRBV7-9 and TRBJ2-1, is DTGVSQNPRHKITKRGQNVTFRCDPISEHNRLYWYRQTLGQGPEFLTYFQNEAQLEKSRLLSDRFSAERPKGSFSTLEIQRTEQGDSAMYLCASTPEPGWGYNEQFFGPGTRLTVL.

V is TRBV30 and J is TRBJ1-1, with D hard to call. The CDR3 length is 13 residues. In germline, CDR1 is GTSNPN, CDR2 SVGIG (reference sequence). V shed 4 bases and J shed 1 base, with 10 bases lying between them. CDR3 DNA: TGTGCCTGGAAGGGTCGGGCGAACACTGAAGCTTTCTTT. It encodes CAWKGRANTEAFF.

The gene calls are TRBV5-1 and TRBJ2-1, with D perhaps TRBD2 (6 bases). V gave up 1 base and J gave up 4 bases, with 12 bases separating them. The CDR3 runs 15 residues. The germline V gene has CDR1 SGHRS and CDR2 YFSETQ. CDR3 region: CASSLTGDSYNEQFF. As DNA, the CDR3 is TGCGCCAGCAGCTTGACGGGGGATTCTTACAATGAGCAGTTCTTC.

CDR3 coding DNA: TGTGCCAGCATAGAAGCAAGCTCCTATAATTCACCCCTCCACTTT. Encoded protein: CASIEASSYNSPLHF. The chain joins TRBV28 to TRBJ1-6, with unresolved D. Looked up from germline, CDR1 is MDHEN and CDR2 is SYDVKM. With 7 bases removed from V and 0 bases from J, the gap between germline ends came to 10 bases. CDR3 length: 15 residues. The full variable domain, with the rest looked up from reference TRBV28 and TRBJ1-6, is DVKVTQSSRYLVKRTGEKVFLECVQDMDHENMFWYRQDPGLGLRLIYFSYDVKMKEKGDIPEGYSVSREKKERFSLILESASTNQTSMYLCASIEASSYNSPLHFGNGTRLTVT.

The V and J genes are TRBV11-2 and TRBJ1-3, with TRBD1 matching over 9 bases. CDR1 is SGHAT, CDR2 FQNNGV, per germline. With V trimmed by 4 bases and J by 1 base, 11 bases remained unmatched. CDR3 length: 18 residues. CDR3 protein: CASSYGGTGLLSGNTIYF. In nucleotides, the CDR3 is TGTGCCAGCAGCTATGGGGGGACAGGGCTCTTATCTGGAAACACCATATATTTT.

CDR3 in DNA: TGTGCCAGCAGTTACTCTCCGGCAGTTGGAAACACCATATATTTT. This sequence encodes CASSYSPAVGNTIYF. This chain connects TRBV6-5 to TRBJ1-3; D gene uncertain. CDR1 MNHEY and CDR2 SVGAGI come from the germline V gene. Deletions cut 0 bases from V and 3 bases from J, with 9 bases between. The CDR3 loop spans 15 amino acids.

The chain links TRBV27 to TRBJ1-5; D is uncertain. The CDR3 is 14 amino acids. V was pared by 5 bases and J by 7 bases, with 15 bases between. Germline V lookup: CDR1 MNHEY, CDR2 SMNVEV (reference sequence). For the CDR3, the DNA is TGTGCCAGCAGTCCCTATTTAGGGTCCCAGCCCCAGCATTTT. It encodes CASSPYLGSQPQHF.